One and the same sample provided the 8 T cell receptor beta chains below, sequenced in a study of OX40 agonist ivuxolimab in advanced cancers. Repertoires were generated with immunoSEQ multiplex PCR, while TCRdb's copy carries only in-frame clones and drops some. The data contain just under 100,000 clones, 94% of them seen just once; the ten biggest clones take up 0.18%. Here the sequenced sample was CD4+ or CD8+ T cells sorted from blood, taken in a trial of the OX40 agonist ivuxolimab. The receptors shown here come from an adult with an advanced solid tumor such as melanoma, head and neck, liver or kidney cancer.

The rearrangement links TRBV5-6 to TRBJ2-1; 9 bases agree with TRBD2. Per germline, CDR1 SGHDT and CDR2 YYEEEE. The CDR3 has 18 residues. V shed 2 bases and J 0 bases; nucleotides not matched to a gene: 9. The CDR3: CASSFLPGLASSYNEQFF. In DNA, the CDR3 is TGTGCCAGCAGCTTCCTCCCGGGACTAGCATCCTCCTACAATGAGCAGTTCTTC.

This chain links TRBV30 with TRBJ2-1, with 12 positions matching TRBD2. CDR3 size: 14 residues. V was pared by 1 base and J by 9 bases, with 4 bases of the junction left unmatched. From germline, CDR1 is GTSNPN and CDR2 SVGIG (reference sequence). The DNA of the CDR3 is TGTGCCTGGAGTGGTACTAGCGGGAGGATTGAGCAGTTCTTC. Its protein product is CAWSGTSGRIEQFF.

This chain joins TRBV5-1 and TRBJ2-7; the match to TRBD2 covers 8 bases. This CDR3 region has 14 residues. CDR1 is SGHRS and CDR2 is YFSETQ in the germline V gene. V dropped 1 base and J dropped 3; count of bases not matched to a gene: 3. In DNA, the CDR3 is TGCGCCAGCAGCTTGAACAGCGGGAGCTACGAGCAGTACTTC. This gives the protein CASSLNSGSYEQYF.

This clone was found once. The CDR3 sequence is CASSLAGTDSPLHF. For the CDR3, the DNA is TGTGCCAGCAGCTTGGCAGGGACCGATTCACCCCTCCACTTT. The V and J genes are TRBV5-6 and TRBJ1-6; a weak D match, TRBD1 (5 bases). The CDR3 has 14 residues. Germline lookup yields CDR1 SGHDT and CDR2 YYEEEE. Trimming took off 0 bases at V and 8 bases at J, with 9 bases between the two ends.

The chain combines TRBV7-2 with TRBJ2-1, with unresolved D. In germline, CDR1 is SGHTA, CDR2 FQGNSA. V was cut by 0 bases and J by 4 bases, with 10 bases left in between. This CDR3 region has 15 residues. This CDR3 is CASSLAATVYNEQFF. CDR3 nucleotides: TGTGCCAGCAGCTTAGCAGCGACGGTATACAATGAGCAGTTCTTC.

V gene TRBV11-3 combines with J gene TRBJ2-1; D is undetermined. The V gene lost 6 bases and the J gene lost 5 bases, with 11 bases spanning the gap. This CDR3 region has 13 residues. Germline CDR1 reads SGHNT; CDR2 reads YENEEA. The CDR3 DNA reads TGTGCCAGCAGGAAGGGCGAGGACAATGAGCAGTTCTTC. Encoded protein: CASRKGEDNEQFF.

The chain uses TRBV4-3 and TRBJ1-6; D is undetermined. This CDR3 is built from 13 residues. The germline gives CDR1 LGHNA, CDR2 YSLEER. Trimming removed 0 bases at V and 7 bases at J, with 4 bases between. CDR3 sequence (DNA): TGCGCCAGCAGCCAAGAGGGGAATTCACCCCTCCACTTT. Translation gives CASSQEGNSPLHF.

The V gene is TRBV6-1, the J gene TRBJ1-4; unclear D gene. The germline V gene encodes CDR1 MNHNS and CDR2 SASEGT. V was clipped by 3 bases and J by 8 bases, with 7 bases between them. The length of the CDR3 is 12 residues. In nucleotides, the CDR3 is TGTGCCAGCAGTGAGCAAACAGAAAAACTGTTTTTT. It codes for CASSEQTEKLFF.